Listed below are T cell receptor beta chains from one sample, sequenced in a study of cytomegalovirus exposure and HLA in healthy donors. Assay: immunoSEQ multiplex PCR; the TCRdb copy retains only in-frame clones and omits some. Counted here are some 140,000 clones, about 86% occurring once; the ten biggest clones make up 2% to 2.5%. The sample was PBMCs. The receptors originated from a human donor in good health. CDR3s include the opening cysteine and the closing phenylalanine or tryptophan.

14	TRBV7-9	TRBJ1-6	CASSDHRDNSPLHF
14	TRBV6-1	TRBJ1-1	CASSESPTRGKAFF
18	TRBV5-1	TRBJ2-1	CASTILRPGTGGANEQFF
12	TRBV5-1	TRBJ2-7	CASSRGDYEQYF
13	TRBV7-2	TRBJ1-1	CASSEGVRDEAFF
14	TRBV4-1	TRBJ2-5	CASSQRQGLETQYF
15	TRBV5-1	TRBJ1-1	CASSLALLSNTEAFF
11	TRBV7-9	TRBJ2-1	CASSPRTEQFF
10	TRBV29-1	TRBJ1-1	CSVGTREAFF
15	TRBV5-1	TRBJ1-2	CASRRDLGTEDGYTF
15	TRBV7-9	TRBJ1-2	CASSPRQGAGYGYTF
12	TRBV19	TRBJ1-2	CASSIFEYGYTF
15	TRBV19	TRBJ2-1	CASSIRDRVYNEQFF
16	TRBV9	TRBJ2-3	CASSGGTEGITDTQYF
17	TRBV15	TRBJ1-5	CATSGRPGTGGGQPQHF
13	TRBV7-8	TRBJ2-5	CASSLNLGETQYF
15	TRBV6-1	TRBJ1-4	CASLRTPATNEKLFF
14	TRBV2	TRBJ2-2	CASTTGRVTGELFF
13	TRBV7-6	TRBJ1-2	CASSQTGLGGYTF
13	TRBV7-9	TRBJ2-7	CASSLTPLYEQYF
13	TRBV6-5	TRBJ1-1	CASSRTENTEAFF
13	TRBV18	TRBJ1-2	CASSRQGSDGYTF
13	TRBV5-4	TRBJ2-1	CASSSPESKEQFF
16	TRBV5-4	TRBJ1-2	CASSPFGVTGDGGYTF
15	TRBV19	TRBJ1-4	CASSSRLLTNEKLFF
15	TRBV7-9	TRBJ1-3	CASSLSRTLGNTIYF